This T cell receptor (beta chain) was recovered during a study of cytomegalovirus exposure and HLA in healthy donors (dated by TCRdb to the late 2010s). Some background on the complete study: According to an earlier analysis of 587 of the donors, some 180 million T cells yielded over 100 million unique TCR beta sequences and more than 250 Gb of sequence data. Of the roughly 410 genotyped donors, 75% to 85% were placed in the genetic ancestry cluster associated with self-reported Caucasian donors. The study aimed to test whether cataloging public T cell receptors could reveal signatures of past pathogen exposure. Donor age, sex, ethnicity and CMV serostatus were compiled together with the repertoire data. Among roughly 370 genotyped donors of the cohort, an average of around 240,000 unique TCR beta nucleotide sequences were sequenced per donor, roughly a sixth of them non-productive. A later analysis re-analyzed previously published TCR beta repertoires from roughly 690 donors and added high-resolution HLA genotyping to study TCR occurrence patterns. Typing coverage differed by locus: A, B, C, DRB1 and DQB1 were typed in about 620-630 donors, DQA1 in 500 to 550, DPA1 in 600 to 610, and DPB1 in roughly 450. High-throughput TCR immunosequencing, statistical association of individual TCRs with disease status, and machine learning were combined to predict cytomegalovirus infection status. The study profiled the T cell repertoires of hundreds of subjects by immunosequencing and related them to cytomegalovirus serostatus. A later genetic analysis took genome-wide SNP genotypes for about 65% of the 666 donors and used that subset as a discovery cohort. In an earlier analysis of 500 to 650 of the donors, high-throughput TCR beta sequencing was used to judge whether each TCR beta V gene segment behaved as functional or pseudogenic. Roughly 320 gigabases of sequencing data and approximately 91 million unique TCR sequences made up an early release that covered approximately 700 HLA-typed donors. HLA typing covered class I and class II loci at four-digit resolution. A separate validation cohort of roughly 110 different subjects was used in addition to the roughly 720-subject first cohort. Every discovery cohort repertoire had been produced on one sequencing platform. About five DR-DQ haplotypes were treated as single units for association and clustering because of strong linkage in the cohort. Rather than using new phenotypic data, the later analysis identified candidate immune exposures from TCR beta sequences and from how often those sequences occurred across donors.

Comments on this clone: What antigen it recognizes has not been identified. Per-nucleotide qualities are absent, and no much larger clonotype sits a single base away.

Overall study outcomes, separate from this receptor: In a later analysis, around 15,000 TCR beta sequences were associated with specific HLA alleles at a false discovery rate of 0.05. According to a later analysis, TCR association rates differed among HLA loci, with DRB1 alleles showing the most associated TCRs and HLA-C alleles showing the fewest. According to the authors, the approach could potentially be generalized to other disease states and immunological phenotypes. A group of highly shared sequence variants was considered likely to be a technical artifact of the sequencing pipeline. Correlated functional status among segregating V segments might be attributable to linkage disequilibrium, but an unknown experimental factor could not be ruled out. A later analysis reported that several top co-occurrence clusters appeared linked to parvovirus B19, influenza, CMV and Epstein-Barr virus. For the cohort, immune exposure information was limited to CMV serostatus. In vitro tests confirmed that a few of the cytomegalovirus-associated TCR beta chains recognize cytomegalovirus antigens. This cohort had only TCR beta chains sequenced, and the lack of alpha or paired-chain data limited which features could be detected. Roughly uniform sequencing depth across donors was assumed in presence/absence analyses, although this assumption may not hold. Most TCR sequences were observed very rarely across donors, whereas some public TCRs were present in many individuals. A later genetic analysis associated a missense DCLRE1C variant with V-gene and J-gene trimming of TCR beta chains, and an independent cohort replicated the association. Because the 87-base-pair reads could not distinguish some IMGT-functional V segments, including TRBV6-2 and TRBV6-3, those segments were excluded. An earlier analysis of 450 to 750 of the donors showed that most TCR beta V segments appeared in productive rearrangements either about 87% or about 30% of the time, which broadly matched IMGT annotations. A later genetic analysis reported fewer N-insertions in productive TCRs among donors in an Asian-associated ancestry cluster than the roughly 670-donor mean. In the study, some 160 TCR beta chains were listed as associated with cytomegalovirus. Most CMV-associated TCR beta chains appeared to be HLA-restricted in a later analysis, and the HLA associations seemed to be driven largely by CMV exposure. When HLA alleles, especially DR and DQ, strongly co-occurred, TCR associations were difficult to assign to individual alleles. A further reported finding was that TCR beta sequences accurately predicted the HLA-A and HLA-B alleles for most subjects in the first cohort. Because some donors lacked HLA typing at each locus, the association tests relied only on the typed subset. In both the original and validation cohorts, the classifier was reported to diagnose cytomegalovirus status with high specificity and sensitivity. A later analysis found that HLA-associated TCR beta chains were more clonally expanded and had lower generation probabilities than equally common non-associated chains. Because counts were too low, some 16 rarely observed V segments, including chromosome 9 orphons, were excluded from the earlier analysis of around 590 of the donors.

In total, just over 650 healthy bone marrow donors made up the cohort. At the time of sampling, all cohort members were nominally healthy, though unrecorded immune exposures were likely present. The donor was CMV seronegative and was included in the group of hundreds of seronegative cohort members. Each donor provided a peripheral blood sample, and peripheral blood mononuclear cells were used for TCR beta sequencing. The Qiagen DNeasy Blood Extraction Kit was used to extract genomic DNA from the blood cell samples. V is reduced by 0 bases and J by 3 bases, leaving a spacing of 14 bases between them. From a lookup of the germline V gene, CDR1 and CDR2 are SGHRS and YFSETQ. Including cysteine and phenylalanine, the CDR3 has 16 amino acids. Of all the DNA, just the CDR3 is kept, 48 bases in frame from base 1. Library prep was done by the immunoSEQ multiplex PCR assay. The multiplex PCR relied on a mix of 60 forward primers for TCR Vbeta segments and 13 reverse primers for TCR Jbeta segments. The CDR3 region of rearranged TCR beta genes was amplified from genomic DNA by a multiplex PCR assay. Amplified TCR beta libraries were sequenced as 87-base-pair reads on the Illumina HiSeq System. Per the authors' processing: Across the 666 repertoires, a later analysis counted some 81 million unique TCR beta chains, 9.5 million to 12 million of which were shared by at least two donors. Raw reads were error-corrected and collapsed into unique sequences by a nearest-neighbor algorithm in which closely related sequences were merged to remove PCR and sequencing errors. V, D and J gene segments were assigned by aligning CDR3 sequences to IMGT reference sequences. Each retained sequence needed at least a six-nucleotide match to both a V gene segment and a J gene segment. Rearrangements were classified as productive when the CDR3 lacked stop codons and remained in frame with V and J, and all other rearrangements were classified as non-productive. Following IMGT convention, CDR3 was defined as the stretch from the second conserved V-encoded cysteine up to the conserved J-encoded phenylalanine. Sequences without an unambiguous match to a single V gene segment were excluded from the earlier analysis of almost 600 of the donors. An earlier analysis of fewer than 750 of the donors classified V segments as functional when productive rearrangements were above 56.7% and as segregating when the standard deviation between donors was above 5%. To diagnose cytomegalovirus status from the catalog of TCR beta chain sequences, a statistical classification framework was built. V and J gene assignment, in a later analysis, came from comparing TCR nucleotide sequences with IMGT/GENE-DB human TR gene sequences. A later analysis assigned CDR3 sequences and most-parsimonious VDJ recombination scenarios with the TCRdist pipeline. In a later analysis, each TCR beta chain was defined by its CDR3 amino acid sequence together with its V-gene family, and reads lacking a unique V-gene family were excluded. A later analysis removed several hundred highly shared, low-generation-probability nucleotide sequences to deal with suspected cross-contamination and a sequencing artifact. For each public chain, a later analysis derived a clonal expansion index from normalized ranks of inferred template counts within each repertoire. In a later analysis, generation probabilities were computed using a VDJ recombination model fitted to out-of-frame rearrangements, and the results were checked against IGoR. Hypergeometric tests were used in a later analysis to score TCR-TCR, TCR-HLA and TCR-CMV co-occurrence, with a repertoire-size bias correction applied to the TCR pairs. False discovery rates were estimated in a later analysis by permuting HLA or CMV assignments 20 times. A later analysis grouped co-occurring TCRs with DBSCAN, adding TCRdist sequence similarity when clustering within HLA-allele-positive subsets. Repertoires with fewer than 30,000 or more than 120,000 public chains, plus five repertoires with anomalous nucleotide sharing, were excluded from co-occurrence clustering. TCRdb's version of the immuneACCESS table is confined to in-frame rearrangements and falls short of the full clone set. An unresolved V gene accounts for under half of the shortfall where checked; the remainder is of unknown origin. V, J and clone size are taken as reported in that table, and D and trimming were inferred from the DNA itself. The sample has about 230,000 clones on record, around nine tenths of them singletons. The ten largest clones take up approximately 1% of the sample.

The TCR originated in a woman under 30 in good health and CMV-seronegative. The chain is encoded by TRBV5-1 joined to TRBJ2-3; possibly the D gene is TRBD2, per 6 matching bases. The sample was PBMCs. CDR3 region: CASSLAKTSSTDTQYF. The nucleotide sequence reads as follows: TGCGCCAGCAGCTTGGCCAAGACTAGTAGTACAGATACGCAGTATTTT.